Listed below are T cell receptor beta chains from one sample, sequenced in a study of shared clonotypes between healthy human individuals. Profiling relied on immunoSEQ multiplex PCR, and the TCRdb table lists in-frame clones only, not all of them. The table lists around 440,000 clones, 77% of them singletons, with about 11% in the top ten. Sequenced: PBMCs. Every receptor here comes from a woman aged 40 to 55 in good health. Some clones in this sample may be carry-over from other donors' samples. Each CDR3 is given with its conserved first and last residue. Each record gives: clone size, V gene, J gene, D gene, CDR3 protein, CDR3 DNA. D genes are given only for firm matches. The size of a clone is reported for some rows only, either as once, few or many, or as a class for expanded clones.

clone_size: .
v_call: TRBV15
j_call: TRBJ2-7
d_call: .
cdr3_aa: CATSRAGSYEQYF
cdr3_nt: TGTGCCACCAGCAGAGCCGGTTCCTACGAGCAGTACTTC

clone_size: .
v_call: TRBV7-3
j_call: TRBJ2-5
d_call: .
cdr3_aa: CASSPGSQETQYF
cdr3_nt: TGTGCCAGCAGCCCCGGCTCACAAGAGACCCAGTACTTC

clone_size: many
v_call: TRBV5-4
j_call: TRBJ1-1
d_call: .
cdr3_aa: CASSFSTGNTEAFF
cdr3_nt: TGTGCCAGCAGCTTCTCTACGGGGAACACTGAAGCTTTCTTT

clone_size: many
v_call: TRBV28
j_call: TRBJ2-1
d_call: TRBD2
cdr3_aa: CASSLGAGGPYNEQFF
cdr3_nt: TGTGCCAGCAGTTTAGGGGCGGGGGGGCCCTACAATGAGCAGTTCTTC

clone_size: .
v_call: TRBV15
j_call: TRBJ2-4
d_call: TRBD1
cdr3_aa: CATSRVTGVVGKNIQYF
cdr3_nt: TGTGCCACCAGCAGGGTCACAGGGGTTGTGGGCAAAAACATTCAGTACTTC

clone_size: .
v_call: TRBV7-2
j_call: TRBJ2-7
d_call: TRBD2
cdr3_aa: CASSSTSGRAWYEQYF
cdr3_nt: TGTGCCAGCAGCTCGACTAGCGGGAGGGCCTGGTACGAGCAGTACTTC

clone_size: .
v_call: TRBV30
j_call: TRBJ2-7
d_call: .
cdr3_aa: CAWSGGNSYEQYF
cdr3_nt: TGTGCCTGGAGTGGAGGGAACTCCTACGAGCAGTACTTC

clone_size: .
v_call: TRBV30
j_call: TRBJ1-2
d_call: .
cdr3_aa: CAWRQAANYGYTF
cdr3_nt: TGTGCCTGGAGGCAGGCAGCTAACTATGGCTACACCTTC

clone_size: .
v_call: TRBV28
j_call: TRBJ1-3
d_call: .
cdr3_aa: CASSLSRNTIYF
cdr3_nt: TGTGCCAGCAGTTTATCCAGAAACACCATATATTTT

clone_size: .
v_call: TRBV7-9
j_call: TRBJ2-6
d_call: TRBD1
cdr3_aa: CASSLGTGESGANVLTF
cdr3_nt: TGTGCCAGCAGCCTCGGGACAGGGGAAAGTGGGGCCAACGTCCTGACTTTC

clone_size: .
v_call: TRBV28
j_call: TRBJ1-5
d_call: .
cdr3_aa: CASSLSGQPQHF
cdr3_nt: TGTGCCAGCAGTTTATCGGGGCAGCCCCAGCATTTT

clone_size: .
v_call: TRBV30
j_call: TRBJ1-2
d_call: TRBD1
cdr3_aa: CAWSVRGQVGYTF
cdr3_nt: TGTGCCTGGAGTGTTAGGGGACAGGTTGGCTACACCTTC

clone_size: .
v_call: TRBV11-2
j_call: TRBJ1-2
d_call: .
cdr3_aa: CASSPGQDYGYTF
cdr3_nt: TGTGCCAGCAGCCCGGGGCAGGACTATGGCTACACCTTC

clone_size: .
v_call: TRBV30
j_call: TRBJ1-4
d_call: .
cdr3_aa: CAWSVAANATNEKLFF
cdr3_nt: TGTGCCTGGAGTGTAGCTGCCAACGCAACTAATGAAAAACTGTTTTTT

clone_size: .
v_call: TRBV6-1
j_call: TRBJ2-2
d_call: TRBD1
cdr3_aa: CASRGGAVGTGELFF
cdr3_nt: TGTGCCAGCAGAGGGGGCGCCGTTGGCACCGGGGAGCTGTTTTTT

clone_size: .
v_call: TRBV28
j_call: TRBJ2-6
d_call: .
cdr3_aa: CASRNEDRMFSGANVLTF
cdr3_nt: TGTGCCAGCAGAAACGAAGACAGGATGTTCTCTGGGGCCAACGTCCTGACTTTC

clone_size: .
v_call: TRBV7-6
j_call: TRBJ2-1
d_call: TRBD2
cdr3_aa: CASSLTSGRNEQFF
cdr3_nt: TGTGCCAGCAGCTTGACTAGCGGGAGGAATGAGCAGTTCTTC

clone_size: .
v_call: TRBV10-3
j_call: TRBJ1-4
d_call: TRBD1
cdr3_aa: CAISESAGQTNEKLFF
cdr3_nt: TGTGCCATCAGTGAGTCGGCGGGACAGACTAATGAAAAACTGTTTTTT

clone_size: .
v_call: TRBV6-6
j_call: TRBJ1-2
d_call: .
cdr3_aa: CASTGDVGYTF
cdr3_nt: TGTGCCAGCACCGGGGACGTCGGCTACACCTTC

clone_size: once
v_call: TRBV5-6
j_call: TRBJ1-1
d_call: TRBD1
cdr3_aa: CASSLQGASRNTEAFF
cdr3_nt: TGTGCCAGCAGCCTACAGGGGGCGAGTAGGAACACTGAAGCTTTCTTT

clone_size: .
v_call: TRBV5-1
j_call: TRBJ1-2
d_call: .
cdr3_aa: CASSPSRTGSYGYTF
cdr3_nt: TGCGCCAGCAGCCCCTCCCGCACAGGTAGCTATGGCTACACCTTC

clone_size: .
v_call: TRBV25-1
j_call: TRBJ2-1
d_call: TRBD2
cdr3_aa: CASSESAGAVGEQFF
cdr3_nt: TGTGCCAGCAGTGAATCGGCGGGAGCTGTCGGTGAGCAGTTCTTC

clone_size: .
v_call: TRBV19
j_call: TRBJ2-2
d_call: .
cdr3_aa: CASSNYPGELFF
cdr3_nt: TGTGCCAGTAGTAACTATCCCGGGGAGCTGTTTTTT

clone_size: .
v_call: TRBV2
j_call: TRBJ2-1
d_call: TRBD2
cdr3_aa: CASSEGGSGNYNEQFF
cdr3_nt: TGTGCCAGCAGTGAAGGTGGTAGCGGGAACTACAATGAGCAGTTCTTC

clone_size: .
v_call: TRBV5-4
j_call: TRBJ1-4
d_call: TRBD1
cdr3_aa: CASSARRGQGTHGEKLFF
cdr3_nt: TGTGCCAGCAGCGCCCGTCGGGGACAGGGGACTCATGGTGAAAAACTGTTTTTT

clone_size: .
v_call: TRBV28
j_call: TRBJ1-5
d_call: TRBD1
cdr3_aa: CASISGQESQPQHF
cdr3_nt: TGTGCCAGCATCTCGGGACAGGAAAGTCAGCCCCAGCATTTT

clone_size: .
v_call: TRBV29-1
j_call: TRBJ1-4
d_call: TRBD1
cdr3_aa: CSAGGNRVEKLFF
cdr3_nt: TGCAGCGCAGGGGGAAACAGGGTTGAAAAACTGTTTTTT

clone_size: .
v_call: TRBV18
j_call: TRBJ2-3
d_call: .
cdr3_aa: CASSPWENTDTQYF
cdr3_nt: TGTGCCAGCTCACCATGGGAGAACACAGATACGCAGTATTTT